Listed below are T cell receptor beta chains from one sample, sequenced in a study of cytomegalovirus exposure and HLA in healthy donors. The assay was immunoSEQ multiplex PCR, and TCRdb's table has in-frame clones only and misses some. The data show 130,000 or so clones, more than 75% seen once. Sample: PBMCs. The receptors come from a woman aged 45-60 years in good health and CMV-seropositive. The CDR3 runs from the conserved cysteine through the conserved F or W. Fields, in order: J gene, V gene, D gene, clone size, CDR3 DNA, CDR3 protein. D genes are given only for firm matches. Only part of the rows carry a size: once, few, many, or a class if the clone is expanded.

>TRBJ2-2|TRBV10-3|TRBD2|-
TGTGCCATCAGACCACACCGATCTAGCGGTGAGAACACCGGGGAGCTGTTTTTT
CAIRPHRSSGENTGELFF
>TRBJ1-1|TRBV19|-|-
TGTGCCAGTAGTATAGTCCCGGGTGTGAACACTGAAGCTTTCTTT
CASSIVPGVNTEAFF
>TRBJ2-3|TRBV7-3|TRBD2|-
TGTGCCAGCAGCTTAAACCCAGCGGGGTCCACAGATACGCAGTATTTT
CASSLNPAGSTDTQYF
>TRBJ1-1|TRBV6-5|-|once
TGTGCCAGCAGTTACTCCGCAGGCTTGAACACTGAAGCTTTCTTT
CASSYSAGLNTEAFF
>TRBJ2-5|TRBV9|TRBD2|-
TGTGCCAGCAGCATACTAGCGGGGGGTGAGACCCAGTACTTC
CASSILAGGETQYF
>TRBJ2-5|TRBV15|TRBD2|once
TGTGCCACCAGCAGAGTAGGGTCCGGTAGCGGGGACGAAGAGACCCAGTACTTC
CATSRVGSGSGDEETQYF
>TRBJ1-6|TRBV2|-|-
TGTGCCAGCAGTGACCCTCTTAATTCACCCCTCCACTTT
CASSDPLNSPLHF
>TRBJ2-1|TRBV2|TRBD1|-
TGTGCCAGCAGATACGCCGGGACAGGCTATGTTGAGCAGTTCTTC
CASRYAGTGYVEQFF
>TRBJ2-1|TRBV11-1|TRBD2|few
TGTGCCAGCAGCTCGAGACTAGCGGGGTACCTTAATGAGCAGTTCTTC
CASSSRLAGYLNEQFF
>TRBJ1-4|TRBV7-8|-|-
TGTGCCAGCAGCTTAAGTTCGACAGCAACTAATGAAAAACTGTTTTTT
CASSLSSTATNEKLFF